These 8 T cell receptor beta chains came from one sample sequenced in a study of shared clonotypes between healthy human individuals. The repertoire was sequenced with immunoSEQ multiplex PCR; TCRdb's copy has only in-frame clones and lacks some. The sample lists 2 million to 2.5 million clones, under 97% occurring once. Sample: naive CD4+ T cells sorted from blood. Regarding subset: CD45RA+ positively selected. The receptor source for this set is a young man in good health.

V usage is TRBV25-1 and J usage is TRBJ2-3; D is ambiguous. Germline V CDR1 and CDR2: MGHDK, SYGVNS. V was shortened by 3 bases and J by 8 bases, with 12 bases between the two germline ends. This CDR3 contains 13 residues. CDR3 loop: CASSEWGGVTQYF. CDR3 DNA sequence: TGTGCCAGCAGTGAGTGGGGTGGGGTTACGCAGTATTTT.

This clone was picked up a small number of times. The chain employs TRBV6-1 and TRBJ1-1; no clear D. V was trimmed by 6 bases and J by 1 base, leaving 9 bases between them. The CDR3 totals 13 residues. Germline-derived CDR1 and CDR2 are MNHNS and SASEGT. The CDR3 bases are TGTGCCAGCAGCCTTAAGACGAACACTGAAGCTTTCTTT. Residues: CASSLKTNTEAFF.

This chain uses TRBV20-1 with TRBJ1-1; TRBD1 matches at 7 bases. The CDR3 is 11 residues long. V gave up 5 bases and J gave up 10 bases; unmatched junction bases: 7. Germline V gives CDR1 DFQATT, CDR2 SNEGSKA (reference sequence). Written as DNA, the CDR3 is TGCAGTGCTGCTCCGGGACAGCTAGCTTTCTTT. It yields the protein CSAAPGQLAFF.

V and J are TRBV6-5 and TRBJ1-1, with D possibly being TRBD1 (6 bases). Germline CDR1 reads MNHEY; CDR2 reads SVGAGI. V lost 8 bases to trimming and J lost 1 base, with 14 bases between them. The CDR3 loop spans 14 amino acids. CDR3 region: CASGLGATNTEAFF. The CDR3 bases are TGTGCCAGCGGCCTGGGGGCGACGAACACTGAAGCTTTCTTT.

The chain combines TRBV6-1 with TRBJ2-7; no firm D call. The CDR3 is made up of 11 amino acids. The V and J ends lost 4 bases and 5 bases respectively, with 6 bases between them. Germline values: CDR1 MNHNS, CDR2 SASEGT. CDR3 sequence reads: CASSVAHEQYF. The DNA for the CDR3 is TGTGCCAGCAGTGTAGCCCACGAGCAGTACTTC.

The rearrangement uses TRBV25-1 and TRBJ1-1; no firm D call. Trimming pared 0 bases from V and 4 bases from J, leaving 15 bases between. The CDR3 consists of 16 residues. CDR1 MGHDK and CDR2 SYGVNS come from the germline V gene. CDR3 in DNA: TGTGCCAGCAGTGAATATATTAGTTCCTCGGGCACTGAAGCTTTCTTT. Protein sequence: CASSEYISSSGTEAFF.

This clone was counted once. This rearrangement joins TRBV7-2 to TRBJ2-1; TRBD2 matches 7 bases. CDR1 and CDR2 (germline): SGHTA, FQGNSA. With 2 bases clipped from V and 7 bases from J, the junction kept 11 bases outside the gene matches. CDR3 length: 16 amino acids. The CDR3: CASSLLVGGSENEQFF. Written as DNA, the CDR3 is TGTGCCAGCAGCTTATTAGTGGGAGGGAGTGAGAATGAGCAGTTCTTC.

The table lists this clone with a count of one. This rearrangement joins TRBV7-2 to TRBJ2-1; unclear D gene. Trimming removed 0 bases from V and 3 bases from J, with 9 bases in between. The CDR3 length is 15 residues. Germline V gives CDR1 SGHTA, CDR2 FQGNSA. CDR3 coding DNA: TGTGCCAGCAGCTTAGCGGGTCCAGTCTACAATGAGCAGTTCTTC. Protein sequence: CASSLAGPVYNEQFF.